The 19 T cell receptor beta chains below were found in one sample sequenced in a study of shared clonotypes between healthy human individuals. Data came from immunoSEQ multiplex PCR; TCRdb stores just in-frame clones and leaves some out. The table records more than 2 million clones, 85% to 95% of them present only once. Specimen: naive CD4+ T cells sorted from blood. Subset indicated: CD45RA+ positively selected. Source of these receptors: a man between 18 and 35 years old in good health.

The chain combines TRBV30 with TRBJ1-2, with D possibly being TRBD1 (5 bases). CDR3 length: 12 amino acids. Germline CDR1 GTSNPN, CDR2 SVGIG (reference sequence). V lost 2 bases and J lost 7, with 11 bases in between. This CDR3 reads CAWSSGLGGYTF. The CDR3 bases are TGTGCCTGGAGTTCGGGACTCGGTGGCTACACCTTC.

This clone has a single count. This chain joins TRBV7-2 and TRBJ2-7; D unclear. Germline CDR1 is SGHTA and CDR2 is FQGNSA. The CDR3 runs 13 residues. Trimming stripped 5 bases from V and 3 bases from J, with 11 bases between. In DNA form, the CDR3 reads TGTGCCAGCAGCATCGCCTTTTTCTACGAGCAGTACTTC. This encodes CASSIAFFYEQYF.

The V call is TRBV6-1, the J call TRBJ1-1; weak D call: TRBD1 (5 bases). CDR3 length: 14 residues. With 5 bases removed from V and 1 base from J, the gap between germline ends came to 11 bases. Germline values: CDR1 MNHNS, CDR2 SASEGT. The CDR3 here is CASSTGTGNTEAFF. The CDR3, as DNA: TGTGCCAGCAGTACCGGGACTGGGAACACTGAAGCTTTCTTT.

The chain joins TRBV5-8 to TRBJ1-5; 8 bases match TRBD1. This CDR3 comprises 15 residues. After removal of 4 bases from V and 7 bases from J, the junction contained 10 bases not matched to a gene. Germline lookup yields CDR1 SGHTS and CDR2 YDEGEE. As DNA, the CDR3 is TGTGCCAGCAGCCCCCGGGACAGGTCAAGGCAGCCCCAGCATTTT. Its translation is CASSPRDRSRQPQHF.

V is TRBV5-6 and J is TRBJ2-3; D is unclear. With 0 bases removed from V and 2 bases from J, the gap between germline ends came to 7 bases. Germline assignment: CDR1 SGHDT and CDR2 YYEEEE. There are 14 residues in the CDR3. Here the CDR3 reads CASSLGRTTDTQYF. The CDR3 DNA reads as TGTGCCAGCAGCTTGGGACGGACCACAGATACGCAGTATTTT. The full variable domain, completed using reference TRBV5-6 and TRBJ2-3, is DAGVTQSPTHLIKTRGQQVTLRCSPKSGHDTVSWYQQALGQGPQFIFQYYEEEERQRGNFPDRFSGHQFPNYSSELNVNALLLGDSALYLCASSLGRTTDTQYFGPGTRLTVL.

The chain joins TRBV5-1 to TRBJ2-1; possibly TRBD2 for D (6 bases). This CDR3 is built from 13 residues. V shed 7 bases and J shed 6 bases, with 14 bases lying between them. Germline values: CDR1 SGHRS, CDR2 YFSETQ. The CDR3 is CASGDLVSNEQFF. CDR3 bases: TGCGCCAGCGGGGACTTGGTCTCCAATGAGCAGTTCTTC.

This chain joins TRBV4-1 and TRBJ2-7; D possibly corresponds to TRBD1 (6 bases). The CDR3 is 15 amino acids. V was pared by 0 bases and J by 2 bases, with 11 bases between. Germline V gives CDR1 MGHRA, CDR2 YSYEKL. CDR3 nucleotides: TGCGCCAGCAGCCAAGACAGGGGTCCGACCTACGAGCAGTACTTC. This gives the protein CASSQDRGPTYEQYF.

This clone was seen once. The genes are TRBV21-1 and TRBJ2-7; the table assigns TRBD2, which was not confirmed against the DNA. TRBV21-1 is a known pseudogene. CDR3 length: 17 amino acids. The CDR3 sequence is CASYYGSGRLLVYEQYF. In DNA, the CDR3 is TGTGCCAGCTACTATGGCAGCGGCAGATTGCTTGTCTACGAGCAGTACTTC.

This clone was seen once. The rearrangement uses TRBV12-5 and TRBJ1-1; the D gene is possibly TRBD1 (5 bases). The CDR3 spans 13 residues. V lost 1 base and J lost 7, with 10 bases in between. Germline lookup yields CDR1 LGHNT and CDR2 FRNRAP. CDR3 coding DNA: TGTGCTAGTGGTTTGGACCGGGACCGTGAAGCTTTCTTT. Its translation is CASGLDRDREAFF. The whole variable domain, remainder taken from reference TRBV12-5 and TRBJ1-1, is DARVTQTPRHKVTEMGQEVTMRCQPILGHNTVFWYRQTMMQGLELLAYFRNRAPLDDSGMPKDRFSAEMPDATLATLKIQPSEPRDSAVYFCASGLDRDREAFFGQGTRLTVV.

V gene TRBV28 combines with J gene TRBJ1-2, with 8 nucleotides matching TRBD1. Germline lookup yields CDR1 MDHEN and CDR2 SYDVKM. V trimming: 4 bases; J trimming: 8 bases; junction bases outside the gene matches: 12. CDR3 length: 15 amino acids. This CDR3 is CASSSPLGTGFGYTF. DNA of the CDR3: TGTGCCAGCAGTTCCCCCCTCGGGACAGGTTTCGGCTACACCTTC.

Notes on this clone: This sample also contains other DNA sequences that code for the same CDR3. DNA for the CDR3: TGCAGTGCCAGCCAGGGCTACGAGCAGTACTTC. Amino acid sequence: CSASQGYEQYF. The rearrangement links TRBV20-1 to TRBJ2-7, with a weak D call TRBD1 (5 bases). The length of the CDR3 is 11 residues. Trimming took 6 bases from V and 3 from J, leaving 9 bases between them. The germline CDR1 and CDR2 sequences are DFQATT and SNEGSKA (reference sequence).

The chain links TRBV5-1 to TRBJ1-2; 7 nucleotides line up with TRBD1. The CDR3 is 14 residues long. With 4 bases clipped from V and 2 bases from J, the junction kept 5 bases outside the gene matches. The germline gives CDR1 SGHRS, CDR2 YFSETQ. The CDR3 reads CASSELQGNYGYTF. CDR3 nucleotide sequence: TGCGCCAGCAGCGAGCTACAGGGGAACTATGGCTACACCTTC. Full variable domain (remainder filled in from reference TRBV5-1 and TRBJ1-2): KAGVTQTPRYLIKTRGQQVTLSCSPISGHRSVSWYQQTPGQGLQFLFEYFSETQRNKGNFPGRFSGRQFSNSRSEMNVSTLELGDSALYLCASSELQGNYGYTFGSGTRLTVV.

J is TRBJ2-5 and V is TRBV5-1, with D perhaps matching TRBD2 (5 bases). In germline, CDR1 is SGHRS, CDR2 YFSETQ. The CDR3 covers 14 residues. The ends were cut back, 0 bases at V and 5 bases at J, with 11 bases in the middle. The CDR3 DNA follows: TGCGCCAGCAGCTTGGATGAGGGAGTCGAGACCCAGTACTTC. Residues: CASSLDEGVETQYF.

In DNA form, the CDR3 reads TGTGCCAGCAGCCCGGAGACCGGGACCACCTACGAGCAGTACTTC. Residues: CASSPETGTTYEQYF. V is TRBV5-4 and J is TRBJ2-7; D assignment may be TRBD1 or TRBD2 (5 bases each). Trimming removed 4 bases at V and 2 bases at J, with 16 bases between. CDR3 length: 15 residues. CDR1 SGHNT and CDR2 YYREEE come from the germline V gene (reference sequence).

This clone was seen just once. The chain has TRBV30 and TRBJ2-1; D perhaps matches TRBD1 (6 bases). V was shortened by 8 bases and J by 0 bases, with 11 bases between the two germline ends. The CDR3 is made up of 13 amino acids. CDR1 and CDR2 from the germline V gene are GTSNPN and SVGIG (reference sequence). The CDR3 loop is CARRGSSYNEQFF. The CDR3 bases are TGTGCCCGAAGGGGGAGCTCCTACAATGAGCAGTTCTTC.

J is TRBJ2-4 and V is TRBV5-1, with D possibly being TRBD1 (6 bases). Germline values: CDR1 SGHRS, CDR2 YFSETQ. The CDR3 runs to 19 residues. With 3 bases removed from V and 1 base from J, the gap between germline ends came to 23 bases. The CDR3 bases are TGCGCCAGCAGCTCAGATCTCACCAGTACGCAGGGGGCCAAAAACATTCAGTACTTC. Its translation: CASSSDLTSTQGAKNIQYF.

The chain combines TRBV11-2 with TRBJ2-2, with D tentatively TRBD1 (5 bases). The CDR3 is 15 residues long. Germline V gives CDR1 SGHAT, CDR2 FQNNGV. V was trimmed by 5 bases and J by 4 bases, leaving 14 bases between them. The CDR3 DNA reads TGTGCCAGCAGCCCGATCGCAGGGTCCACCGGGGAGCTGTTTTTT. Protein product: CASSPIAGSTGELFF. Supplemented by reference TRBV11-2 and TRBJ2-2, the full variable domain reads EAGVAQSPRYKIIEKRQSVAFWCNPISGHATLYWYQQILGQGPKLLIQFQNNGVVDDSQLPKDRFSAERLKGVDSTLKIQPAKLEDSAVYLCASSPIAGSTGELFFGEGSRLTVL.

The gene calls are TRBV7-6 and TRBJ1-6; the D gene is possibly TRBD1 (5 bases). This CDR3 is built from 14 residues. CDR1 and CDR2 from the germline V gene are SGHVS and FNYEAQ. V shed 1 base and J shed 6 bases, with 7 bases lying between them. CDR3 bases: TGTGCCAGCAGCTTAGGACAGACTAATTCACCCCTCCACTTT. Protein: CASSLGQTNSPLHF.

CDR3 bases: TGTGCCAGCAGCTTAAGAGGGTTAGATACGCAGTATTTT. Translation gives CASSLRGLDTQYF. The gene calls are TRBV7-3 and TRBJ2-3; a possible D gene is TRBD2 (5 bases). The CDR3 loop spans 13 amino acids. V lost 1 base and J lost 5, with 7 bases in between. From germline, CDR1 is SGHTA and CDR2 FQGTGA.